The rows below give T cell receptor beta chains drawn from one sample of a study. One entry per CDR3 protein, called by TCRdb with MiXCR from the 5' RACE reads. The data show fewer than 13,000 distinct CDR3 sequences, roughly 17% seen once. The sequencing sample was made of Tregs sorted from a lymph node. The receptors originated from a female donor with breast cancer. The CDR3 runs from the conserved cysteine through the conserved F or W. The order of the fields is V gene, D gene, CDR3 length, clone size, J gene, CDR3 DNA, CDR3 protein. D genes are given only for firm matches. Some rows mark clone size as missing; the rest say once, few, many or name a class of expanded clone.

v_call: TRBV20-1
d_call: TRBD2
cdr3_length: 14
clone_size: medium-sized
j_call: TRBJ2-2
cdr3_nt: TGCAGTGCCATGAAGCGGGAGAACACCGGGGAGCTGTTTTTT
cdr3_aa: CSAMKRENTGELFF

v_call: TRBV5-1
d_call: .
cdr3_length: 15
clone_size: .
j_call: TRBJ2-1
cdr3_nt: TGCGCCAGCAGCTTAGAGGACACCCCTCGACATGAGCAGTTCTTC
cdr3_aa: CASSLEDTPRHEQFF

v_call: TRBV7-2
d_call: .
cdr3_length: 12
clone_size: medium-sized
j_call: TRBJ2-5
cdr3_nt: TGTGCCAGCAGCGACACTAGTGTGACCCAGTACTTC
cdr3_aa: CASSDTSVTQYF

v_call: TRBV5-6
d_call: TRBD2
cdr3_length: 15
clone_size: medium-sized
j_call: TRBJ2-5
cdr3_nt: TGTGCCAGCAGCTTGCCATGGACTAGGCGGGAGACCCAGTACTTC
cdr3_aa: CASSLPWTRRETQYF

v_call: TRBV15
d_call: .
cdr3_length: 14
clone_size: .
j_call: TRBJ2-7
cdr3_nt: TGTGCCACCAGCCCTCGGACGGTAACCTACGAGCAGTACTTC
cdr3_aa: CATSPRTVTYEQYF

v_call: TRBV28
d_call: .
cdr3_length: 13
clone_size: medium-sized
j_call: TRBJ1-2
cdr3_nt: TGTGCCAGCAGCCTACAGGGTGGCTATGGCTACACCTTC
cdr3_aa: CASSLQGGYGYTF

v_call: TRBV12-3/TRBV12-4
d_call: .
cdr3_length: 14
clone_size: many
j_call: TRBJ1-4
cdr3_nt: TGTGCCAGCAGGACAACACGGAATGAAAAGGGACTGTTTTTT
cdr3_aa: CASRTTRNEKGLFF

v_call: TRBV4-2
d_call: .
cdr3_length: 23
clone_size: .
j_call: TRBJ2-2
cdr3_nt: .
cdr3_aa: CASSQERGSSPLHFGNGTRELFF

v_call: TRBV2
d_call: .
cdr3_length: 15
clone_size: many
j_call: TRBJ2-7
cdr3_nt: TGTGCCAGCAGTGGTCGGGGACCCAGGGCATACGAGCAGTACTTC
cdr3_aa: CASSGRGPRAYEQYF

v_call: TRBV20-1
d_call: .
cdr3_length: 16
clone_size: few
j_call: TRBJ1-1
cdr3_nt: TGCAGTGGAGGGTCGGCAGGGCCATTTCGAGTCACTGAAGCTTTCTTT
cdr3_aa: CSGGSAGPFRVTEAFF

v_call: TRBV11-2
d_call: TRBD2
cdr3_length: 18
clone_size: many
j_call: TRBJ2-6
cdr3_nt: TGTGCCAGCAGCTTGGGACTAGCGGCTCTCTCTGGGGCCAACGTCCTGACTTTC
cdr3_aa: CASSLGLAALSGANVLTF

v_call: TRBV5-1
d_call: TRBD2
cdr3_length: 14
clone_size: .
j_call: TRBJ2-3
cdr3_nt: TGCGCCAGTAGGCTAGCGGGAGAAACAGATACGCAGTATTTT
cdr3_aa: CASRLAGETDTQYF

v_call: TRBV10-3
d_call: .
cdr3_length: 15
clone_size: medium-sized
j_call: TRBJ2-4
cdr3_nt: TGTGCCATCAGTGAGACCTCGTTGGGGGGAAACATTCAGTACTTC
cdr3_aa: CAISETSLGGNIQYF

v_call: TRBV29-1
d_call: .
cdr3_length: 11
clone_size: many
j_call: TRBJ2-7
cdr3_nt: TGCAGCGCCTGGGACATCTACGAGCAGTACTTC
cdr3_aa: CSAWDIYEQYF

v_call: TRBV12-3/TRBV12-4
d_call: TRBD1
cdr3_length: 13
clone_size: few
j_call: TRBJ1-1
cdr3_nt: TGTGCCAGCGGAACAGGGGTTGTACCTGAAGCTTTCTTT
cdr3_aa: CASGTGVVPEAFF

v_call: TRBV19
d_call: .
cdr3_length: 16
clone_size: .
j_call: TRBJ2-1
cdr3_nt: TGTGCCAGTAGTGTCTTTGGCAGCACCCACTACAATGAGCAGTTCTTC
cdr3_aa: CASSVFGSTHYNEQFF

v_call: TRBV5-1
d_call: TRBD2
cdr3_length: 17
clone_size: many
j_call: TRBJ2-1
cdr3_nt: TGCGCCAGCAGCTTGGAATCCGGGACTAGCGGGAGGAATGAGCAGTTCTTC
cdr3_aa: CASSLESGTSGRNEQFF

v_call: TRBV7-6
d_call: .
cdr3_length: 13
clone_size: many
j_call: TRBJ2-5
cdr3_nt: TGTGCCAGCAGCTTATGGGGAGAGGGGACCCAGTACTTC
cdr3_aa: CASSLWGEGTQYF

v_call: TRBV7-9
d_call: .
cdr3_length: 11
clone_size: .
j_call: TRBJ1-5
cdr3_nt: TGTGCCAGCAGCTTAAACCAGCCCCAGCATTTT
cdr3_aa: CASSLNQPQHF

v_call: TRBV27
d_call: .
cdr3_length: 15
clone_size: medium-sized
j_call: TRBJ1-4
cdr3_nt: TGTGCCAGCAGAGAGCGTAGACCAACTAATGAAAAACTGTTTTTT
cdr3_aa: CASRERRPTNEKLFF

v_call: TRBV30
d_call: .
cdr3_length: 13
clone_size: few
j_call: TRBJ1-5
cdr3_nt: TGTGCCTGGAGTTATGACTGGAATCAGCCCCAGCATTTT
cdr3_aa: CAWSYDWNQPQHF

v_call: TRBV20-1
d_call: .
cdr3_length: 13
clone_size: many
j_call: TRBJ2-1
cdr3_nt: TGCAGCGGTGGTGGGCAGGAGTACAATGAGCAGTTCTTC
cdr3_aa: CSGGGQEYNEQFF

v_call: TRBV5-1
d_call: TRBD1
cdr3_length: 15
clone_size: few
j_call: TRBJ2-3
cdr3_nt: TGCGCCAGCAAGATGTTACAGGGGTCCACAGATACGCAGTATTTT
cdr3_aa: CASKMLQGSTDTQYF

v_call: TRBV11-2
d_call: .
cdr3_length: 12
clone_size: many
j_call: TRBJ1-1
cdr3_nt: TGTGCCAGCAGCTCCCAGGGTACTGAAGCTTTCTTT
cdr3_aa: CASSSQGTEAFF

v_call: TRBV30
d_call: .
cdr3_length: 12
clone_size: many
j_call: TRBJ2-5
cdr3_nt: TGTGCCTGGAGTGTTGATGGAGAGACCCAGTACTTC
cdr3_aa: CAWSVDGETQYF

v_call: TRBV3-1
d_call: .
cdr3_length: 13
clone_size: medium-sized
j_call: TRBJ2-7
cdr3_nt: TGTGCCAGCAGCCAGCAATTATCGGGTGGGGTGAACTTC
cdr3_aa: CASSQQLSGGVNF

v_call: TRBV12-1
d_call: .
cdr3_length: 18
clone_size: many
j_call: TRBJ2-1
cdr3_nt: TGTGCCAGCAGCTTTGGGGGTCGTAACGGGAGGACCTACAATGAGCAGTTCTTC
cdr3_aa: CASSFGGRNGRTYNEQFF

v_call: TRBV29-1
d_call: .
cdr3_length: 12
clone_size: medium-sized
j_call: TRBJ2-2
cdr3_nt: TGCAGCGTGACAGGTTTCACCGGGGAGCTGTTTTTT
cdr3_aa: CSVTGFTGELFF

v_call: TRBV5-6
d_call: .
cdr3_length: 14
clone_size: medium-sized
j_call: TRBJ2-6
cdr3_nt: TGTGCCAGCAGCTTCCTCTCTGGGGCCAACGTCCTGACTTTC
cdr3_aa: CASSFLSGANVLTF

v_call: TRBV28
d_call: .
cdr3_length: 14
clone_size: many
j_call: TRBJ1-1
cdr3_nt: TGTGCCAGCAGTAGGACAGAATGGAACACTGAAGCTTTCTTT
cdr3_aa: CASSRTEWNTEAFF

v_call: TRBV20-1
d_call: TRBD2
cdr3_length: 13
clone_size: many
j_call: TRBJ2-2
cdr3_nt: TGCAGTCCCCGGGGGGCGAACACCGGGGAGCTGTTTTTT
cdr3_aa: CSPRGANTGELFF

v_call: TRBV12-3/TRBV12-4
d_call: .
cdr3_length: 13
clone_size: many
j_call: TRBJ2-2
cdr3_nt: TGTGCCAGCAGCCCCCAAAACACCGGGGAGCTGTTTTTT
cdr3_aa: CASSPQNTGELFF

v_call: TRBV20-1
d_call: .
cdr3_length: 12
clone_size: medium-sized
j_call: TRBJ2-1
cdr3_nt: TGCAGTGCTAGGGTTCAGTACAATGAGCAGTTCTTC
cdr3_aa: CSARVQYNEQFF

v_call: TRBV7-2
d_call: TRBD2
cdr3_length: 20
clone_size: few
j_call: TRBJ2-5
cdr3_nt: TGTGCCAGCAGCCAAATCTTCGGACTAGCGGGTACACCTGGGGGAGAGACCCAGTACTTC
cdr3_aa: CASSQIFGLAGTPGGETQYF

v_call: TRBV6-2/TRBV6-3
d_call: TRBD2
cdr3_length: 16
clone_size: medium-sized
j_call: TRBJ2-1
cdr3_nt: TGTGCCAGCAGTCTACTAGCGGGAAGCGCCTACAATGAGCAGTTCTTC
cdr3_aa: CASSLLAGSAYNEQFF

v_call: TRBV2
d_call: .
cdr3_length: 14
clone_size: many
j_call: TRBJ2-2
cdr3_nt: TGTGCCAGCAGGCCCGGGACAATCACCGGGGAGCTGTTTTTT
cdr3_aa: CASRPGTITGELFF

v_call: TRBV20-1
d_call: TRBD2
cdr3_length: 15
clone_size: many
j_call: TRBJ2-2
cdr3_nt: TGCAGTGCCCGGACTAGCGGGGTTAGCACCGGGGAGCTGTTTTTT
cdr3_aa: CSARTSGVSTGELFF

v_call: TRBV11-3
d_call: TRBD1
cdr3_length: 15
clone_size: many
j_call: TRBJ1-1
cdr3_nt: TGTGCCAGCAGCATGGGACAGGGATCGAACACTGAAGCTTTCTTT
cdr3_aa: CASSMGQGSNTEAFF

v_call: TRBV5-1
d_call: .
cdr3_length: 15
clone_size: medium-sized
j_call: TRBJ2-7
cdr3_nt: TGCGCCAGCAGCCTCGGACAGCCCGGGGCCGACGAGCAGTACTTC
cdr3_aa: CASSLGQPGADEQYF

v_call: TRBV5-4
d_call: TRBD1
cdr3_length: 16
clone_size: .
j_call: TRBJ2-7
cdr3_nt: TGTGCCAGCAGCTCTACCAGGGACAGGTACGGCCACGAGCAGTACTTC
cdr3_aa: CASSSTRDRYGHEQYF

v_call: TRBV20-1
d_call: .
cdr3_length: 15
clone_size: medium-sized
j_call: TRBJ1-3
cdr3_nt: TGCAGTGCTATCCCTGGCGGGGGAGGGAGAAACACCATATATTTT
cdr3_aa: CSAIPGGGGRNTIYF

v_call: TRBV7-2
d_call: .
cdr3_length: 18
clone_size: medium-sized
j_call: TRBJ2-4
cdr3_nt: TGTGCCAGCAGCCCCGGACGGGCAGGGACCTCAGCCAAAAACATTCAGTACTTC
cdr3_aa: CASSPGRAGTSAKNIQYF

v_call: TRBV28
d_call: .
cdr3_length: 14
clone_size: .
j_call: TRBJ1-4
cdr3_nt: TGTGCCAGCAGCGGGCCCAATCTGGGGGAAAAACTGTTTTTT
cdr3_aa: CASSGPNLGEKLFF

v_call: TRBV7-9
d_call: TRBD2
cdr3_length: 16
clone_size: many
j_call: TRBJ2-1
cdr3_nt: TGTGCCAGCAGCTCCAATAGCGGGAGGACTTACAATGAGCAGTTCTTC
cdr3_aa: CASSSNSGRTYNEQFF

v_call: TRBV7-2
d_call: .
cdr3_length: 14
clone_size: once
j_call: TRBJ1-1
cdr3_nt: TGTGCCAGCAGCCGCCCACCGTTGGCCGATGAAGCTTTCTTT
cdr3_aa: CASSRPPLADEAFF

v_call: TRBV5-1
d_call: TRBD2
cdr3_length: 13
clone_size: medium-sized
j_call: TRBJ2-1
cdr3_nt: TGCGCCAGCAGCAGGGGACTAGCCGATGAGCAGTTCTTC
cdr3_aa: CASSRGLADEQFF

v_call: TRBV5-1
d_call: .
cdr3_length: 12
clone_size: medium-sized
j_call: TRBJ2-3
cdr3_nt: TGCGCCAGCAGCTCGGACCAGGATACGCAGTATTTT
cdr3_aa: CASSSDQDTQYF

v_call: TRBV7-2
d_call: TRBD2
cdr3_length: 15
clone_size: medium-sized
j_call: TRBJ2-1
cdr3_nt: TGTGCCAGCAGCTTCTATCTAGCGGGGGGAAATGAGCAGTTCTTC
cdr3_aa: CASSFYLAGGNEQFF

v_call: TRBV5-1
d_call: .
cdr3_length: 15
clone_size: many
j_call: TRBJ2-5
cdr3_nt: TGCGCCAGCAGCTTGGGGCCAACCTTCCAAGAGACCCAGTACTTC
cdr3_aa: CASSLGPTFQETQYF

v_call: TRBV28
d_call: .
cdr3_length: 15
clone_size: many
j_call: TRBJ2-3
cdr3_nt: TGTGCCAGCAGTCGGCCTAGCGTTGGGGAAGATACGCAGTATTTT
cdr3_aa: CASSRPSVGEDTQYF

v_call: TRBV12-3/TRBV12-4
d_call: TRBD1
cdr3_length: 15
clone_size: many
j_call: TRBJ2-2
cdr3_nt: TGTGCCAGCAGTTTATGGGACAGGGGGACCGGGGAGCTGTTTTTT
cdr3_aa: CASSLWDRGTGELFF

v_call: TRBV5-1
d_call: .
cdr3_length: 15
clone_size: many
j_call: TRBJ1-1
cdr3_nt: TGCGCCAGCAGCTTGAACGCAGGGACGAACACTGAAGCTTTCTTT
cdr3_aa: CASSLNAGTNTEAFF

v_call: TRBV7-2
d_call: .
cdr3_length: 14
clone_size: many
j_call: TRBJ2-2
cdr3_nt: TGTGCCAGCAGCACCAGACCCGGCGACGGGGAGCTGTTTTTT
cdr3_aa: CASSTRPGDGELFF

v_call: TRBV6-5
d_call: .
cdr3_length: 16
clone_size: .
j_call: TRBJ2-3
cdr3_nt: TGTGCCAGCAGTTTGATAGGGGGGGGCCTCACAGGTACGCAGTATTTT
cdr3_aa: CASSLIGGGLTGTQYF

v_call: TRBV10-3
d_call: TRBD1
cdr3_length: 14
clone_size: medium-sized
j_call: TRBJ2-3
cdr3_nt: TGTGCCACCAGCAGGACAGGGGGCGTAGATACGCAGTATTTT
cdr3_aa: CATSRTGGVDTQYF

v_call: TRBV5-1
d_call: .
cdr3_length: 16
clone_size: many
j_call: TRBJ1-4
cdr3_nt: TGCGCCAGCAGCTTTAGGAGAGGGGCAACTAATGAAAAACTGTTTTTT
cdr3_aa: CASSFRRGATNEKLFF

v_call: TRBV6-6
d_call: TRBD1
cdr3_length: 14
clone_size: .
j_call: TRBJ1-5
cdr3_nt: TGTGCCAGCAGCCTCACAGGGGATAATCAGCCCCAGCATTTT
cdr3_aa: CASSLTGDNQPQHF

v_call: TRBV6-5
d_call: TRBD1
cdr3_length: 16
clone_size: many
j_call: TRBJ2-1
cdr3_nt: TGTGCCAGCAGTTACTTGGGCAGGGGGTCCTCGAATGAGCAGTTCTTC
cdr3_aa: CASSYLGRGSSNEQFF

v_call: TRBV5-1
d_call: .
cdr3_length: 15
clone_size: .
j_call: TRBJ1-1
cdr3_nt: TGCGCCAGCAGCTTGGGAACAGGGCTGAACACTGAAGCTTTCTTT
cdr3_aa: CASSLGTGLNTEAFF

v_call: TRBV7-9
d_call: .
cdr3_length: 14
clone_size: few
j_call: TRBJ2-7
cdr3_nt: TGTGCCAGCAGCTTATTAGCGGAGGTGTACGAGCAGTACTTC
cdr3_aa: CASSLLAEVYEQYF